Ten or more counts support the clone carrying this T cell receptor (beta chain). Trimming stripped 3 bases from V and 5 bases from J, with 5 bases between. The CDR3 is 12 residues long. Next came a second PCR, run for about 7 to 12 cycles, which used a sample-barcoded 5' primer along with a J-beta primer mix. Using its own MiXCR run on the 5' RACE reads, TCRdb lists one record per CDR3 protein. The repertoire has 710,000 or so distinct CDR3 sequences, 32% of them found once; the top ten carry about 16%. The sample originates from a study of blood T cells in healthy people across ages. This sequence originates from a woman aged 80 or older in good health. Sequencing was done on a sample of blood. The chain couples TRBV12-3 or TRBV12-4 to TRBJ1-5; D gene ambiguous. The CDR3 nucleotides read TGTGCCAGCAGTTTCGGGCATCAGCCCCAGCATTTT. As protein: CASSFGHQPQHF.